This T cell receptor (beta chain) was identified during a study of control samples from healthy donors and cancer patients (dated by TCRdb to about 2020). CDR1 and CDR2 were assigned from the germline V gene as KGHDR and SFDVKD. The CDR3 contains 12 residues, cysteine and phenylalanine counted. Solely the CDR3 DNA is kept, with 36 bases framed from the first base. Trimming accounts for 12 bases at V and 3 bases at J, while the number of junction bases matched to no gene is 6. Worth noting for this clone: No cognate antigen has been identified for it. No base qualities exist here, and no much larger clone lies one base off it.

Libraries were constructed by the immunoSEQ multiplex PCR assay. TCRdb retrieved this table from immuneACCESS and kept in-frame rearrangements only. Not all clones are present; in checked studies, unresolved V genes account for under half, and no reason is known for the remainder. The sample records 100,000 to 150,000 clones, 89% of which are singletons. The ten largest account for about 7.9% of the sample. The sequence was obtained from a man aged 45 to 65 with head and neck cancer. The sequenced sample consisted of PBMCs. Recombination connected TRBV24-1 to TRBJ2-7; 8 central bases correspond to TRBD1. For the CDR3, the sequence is CAAGQGSYEQYF. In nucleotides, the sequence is TGTGCCGCCGGACAGGGTAGCTACGAGCAGTACTTC.